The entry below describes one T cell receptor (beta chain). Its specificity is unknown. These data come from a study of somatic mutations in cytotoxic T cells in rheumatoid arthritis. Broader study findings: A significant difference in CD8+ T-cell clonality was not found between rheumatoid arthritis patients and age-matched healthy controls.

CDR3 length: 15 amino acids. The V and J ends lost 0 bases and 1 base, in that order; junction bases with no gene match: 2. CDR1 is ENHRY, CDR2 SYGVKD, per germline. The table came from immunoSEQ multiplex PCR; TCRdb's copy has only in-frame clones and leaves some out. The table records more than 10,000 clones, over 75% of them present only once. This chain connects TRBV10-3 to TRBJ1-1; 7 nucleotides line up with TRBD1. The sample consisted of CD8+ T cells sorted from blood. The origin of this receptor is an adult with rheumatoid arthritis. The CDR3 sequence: CAISESGTANTEAFF. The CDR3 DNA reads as TGTGCCATCAGTGAGTCCGGGACAGCGAACACTGAAGCTTTCTTT.